The 32 T cell receptor beta chains reported below all come from one sample, sequenced in a study of T cells in Graves' hyperthyroidism and ophthalmopathy. RNA transcripts served as the template for amplifying TCR beta CDR3 regions. During a first-round RT-PCR of the TCR CDR3, the HTBI primer set was used. TCRdb fed the multiplex PCR reads into MiXCR, producing one record per CDR3 protein. The repertoire holds 400,000 to 600,000 distinct CDR3 sequences, 15% to 20% seen once, with approximately 32% in the top ten. Sequenced input: blood. These receptors were collected from a woman in her thirties with Graves' ophthalmopathy.

DNA for the CDR3: TGTGCCAGCAGCCCCGGACAGTTGGGCTCCTACAATGAGCAGTTCTTC. Encoded protein: CASSPGQLGSYNEQFF. The chain combines TRBV7-9 with TRBJ2-1, with TRBD1 as a possible D gene (6 bases). CDR1 and CDR2 (germline): SEHNR, FQNEAQ (reference sequence). Trimming took off 5 bases at V and 0 bases at J, with 14 bases between the two ends. The length of the CDR3 is 16 residues.

This clonotype was seen at least ten times. The J gene is TRBJ1-4, the V gene TRBV9, with a possible D match to TRBD1 (5 bases). The CDR3 has 15 residues. V lost 4 bases and J lost 4, with 14 bases in between. Germline V lookup: CDR1 SGDLS, CDR2 YYNGEE. The CDR3 reads CASSLMGGNNEKLFF. The CDR3 coding sequence is TGTGCCAGCAGCCTGATGGGGGGAAATAATGAAAAACTGTTTTTT.

This clonotype was observed many times. The gene calls are TRBV6-1 and TRBJ2-1; the D gene is possibly TRBD1 (6 bases). This CDR3 comprises 14 residues. V dropped 6 bases and J dropped 6 bases, with 15 bases sitting between them. Germline-derived CDR1 and CDR2 are MNHNS and SASEGT. CDR3 nucleotide sequence: TGTGCCAGCAGCGACAGGCCGTGGGCCAATGAGCAGTTCTTC. It is translated as CASSDRPWANEQFF.

The chain carries TRBV2 and TRBJ1-4, with D unresolved. Germline lookup yields CDR1 SNHLY and CDR2 FYNNEI. This CDR3 is 14 amino acids long. V lost 4 bases to trimming and J lost 13 bases, with 19 bases between them. The CDR3, as DNA: TGTGCCAGCAGTGTAGCGCAGGCCCCAGAGGGACTGTTTTTT. Protein: CASSVAQAPEGLFF.

The chain couples TRBV29-1 to TRBJ2-1, with D uncertain. The V end was cut by 0 bases, the J end by 1 base, with 13 bases between. The CDR3 is 16 amino acids. The V gene's germline CDR1 is SQVTM and CDR2 ANQGSEA. CDR3 residues: CSVEDETRWSYNEQFF. CDR3 in DNA: TGCAGCGTTGAAGATGAAACCCGGTGGTCCTACAATGAGCAGTTCTTC.

As concerns this clonotype: The junction differs from germline at one of its ends, possibly a read error. The rearrangement links TRBV7-2 to TRBJ2-2; possibly TRBD2 for D (5 bases). This CDR3 comprises 14 residues. The germline CDR1 and CDR2 sequences are SGHTA and FQGNSA. CDR3 coding DNA: TGTGCCAGCAGCTTAGTGGGCATAACCGGGGAGCTGGTTTTT. Its protein is CASSLVGITGELVF.

J is TRBJ2-6 and V is TRBV20-1, with a possible D match to TRBD1 (5 bases). The V gene lost 1 base and the J gene lost 4 bases, with 14 bases spanning the gap. The germline gives CDR1 DFQATT, CDR2 SNEGSKA (reference sequence). This CDR3 is 16 amino acids long. The CDR3 DNA follows: TGCAGTGCTAGAGGCAGGGCTGGCCTAGGGGCCAACGTCCTGACTTTC. This encodes CSARGRAGLGANVLTF.

In this sample, this clonotype turned up a few times. The CDR3 loop is CASSLAGGVANTEAFF. The DNA of the CDR3 is TGTGCCAGCAGCTTAGCAGGGGGCGTTGCTAATACTGAAGCTTTCTTT. The J gene is TRBJ1-1, the V gene TRBV5-6, with 8 positions matching TRBD1. CDR1 is SGHDT, CDR2 YYEEEE, per germline. The CDR3 is 16 residues long. V was clipped by 2 bases and J by 5 bases; unmatched bases: 11.

This clonotype was found many times. The chain combines TRBV28 with TRBJ2-1; D unresolved. The germline V gene encodes CDR1 MDHEN and CDR2 SYDVKM. V was shortened by 2 bases and J by 0 bases, with 8 bases between the two germline ends. The CDR3 sequence is 15 residues long. CDR3 in DNA: TGTGCCAGCAGTTTAAGTGTTAGCTCCTACAATGAGCAGTTCTTC. It yields the protein CASSLSVSSYNEQFF.

This clonotype was picked up many times. The V gene is TRBV20-1, the J gene TRBJ1-2; no definite D call. Per germline, CDR1 DFQATT and CDR2 SNEGSKA (reference sequence). Trimming cost V 6 bases and J 7 bases, with 21 bases left between them. This CDR3 has 14 amino acids. The CDR3 protein is CSARPSGLGSGYTF. In DNA, the CDR3 is TGCAGTGCCCGCCCCTCCGGTCTTGGGTCTGGCTACACCTTC.

This clonotype was picked up a small number of times. This chain uses TRBV30 with TRBJ2-4, with 7 bases lining up with TRBD2. Germline CDR1 and CDR2: GTSNPN and SVGIG (reference sequence). Trimming at V came to 8 bases and at J to 8 bases, leaving 15 bases not matched to a gene. The CDR3 has 14 residues. As DNA, the CDR3 is TGTGCCGGGGATTTGGAAACGGGAGGATACATTCAGTACTTC. Residues: CAGDLETGGYIQYF.

This clonotype was seen many times. The chain couples TRBV30 to TRBJ2-7; D is unclear. Germline loops: CDR1 GTSNPN, CDR2 SVGIG (reference sequence). V was trimmed by 3 bases and J by 2 bases, leaving 14 bases between them. This CDR3 contains 14 residues. CDR3: CAWRASRAPYEQYF. Written as DNA, the CDR3 is TGTGCCTGGAGAGCAAGCCGGGCCCCCTACGAGCAGTACTTC.

V gene TRBV19 combines with J gene TRBJ2-1; tentatively, D is TRBD1 or TRBD2 (5 bases each). Germline V gives CDR1 LNHDA, CDR2 SQIVND (reference sequence). The CDR3 is 16 residues long. With 0 bases removed from V and 8 bases from J, the gap between germline ends came to 17 bases. This chain's CDR3 is CASSIELARLGDEQFF. In DNA form, the CDR3 reads TGTGCCAGTAGTATAGAGCTAGCCCGTCTGGGGGATGAGCAGTTCTTC. Combining the CDR3 with reference TRBV19 and TRBJ2-1 gives the whole variable domain DGGITQSPKYLFRKEGQNVTLSCEQNLNHDAMYWYRQDPGQGLRLIYYSQIVNDFQKGDIAEGYSVSREKKESFPLTVTSAQKNPTAFYLCASSIELARLGDEQFFGPGTRLTVL.

The chain has TRBV29-1 and TRBJ2-7; 13 bases align to TRBD2. Trimming cost V 6 bases and J 2 bases; bases outside gene matches: 16. Germline assignment: CDR1 SQVTM and CDR2 ANQGSEA. The CDR3 contains 18 residues. CDR3: CSVRDSTSGRDSPYEQYF. The CDR3 DNA is TGCAGCGTACGTGACAGCACTAGCGGGAGGGATAGCCCCTACGAGCAGTACTTC.

This clonotype was seen at least ten times. The DNA for the CDR3 is TGCGCCAGCAGCCGAGGGGGGGGCGCGGACTCCTACGAGCAGTACTTC. This translates into CASSRGGGADSYEQYF. The genes are TRBV5-1 and TRBJ2-7; a possible D gene is TRBD2 (7 bases). Germline V gives CDR1 SGHRS, CDR2 YFSETQ. The length of the CDR3 is 16 residues. The V gene lost 4 bases and the J gene lost 0 bases, with 17 bases spanning the gap.

This clonotype was counted at least ten times. This rearrangement joins TRBV20-1 to TRBJ2-7, with TRBD2 identical over 10 bases. Germline V lookup: CDR1 DFQATT, CDR2 SNEGSKA (reference sequence). This CDR3 is 18 amino acids long. V shed 6 bases and J 0 bases; nucleotides not matched to a gene: 17. CDR3 in amino acids: CSAAPFGAGLADSYEQYF. In DNA form, the CDR3 reads TGCAGTGCCGCCCCCTTTGGGGCCGGACTAGCGGACTCCTACGAGCAGTACTTC.

This chain uses TRBV6-5 with TRBJ1-2, with a possible D match to TRBD1 (6 bases). The CDR3 spans 15 residues. Trimming took off 5 bases at V and 2 bases at J, with 15 bases between the two ends. Germline V gene lookup returns CDR1 MNHEY and CDR2 SVGAGI. The chain's CDR3 is CASSHLQGANYGYTF. The DNA of the CDR3 is TGTGCCAGCAGTCACTTACAGGGAGCCAACTATGGCTACACCTTC.

This clonotype appeared many times. V gene TRBV6-5 combines with J gene TRBJ2-7; D is unclear. This CDR3 comprises 11 residues. V lost 2 bases to trimming and J lost 6 bases, with 5 bases between them. CDR1 MNHEY and CDR2 SVGAGI come from the germline V gene. The CDR3, as DNA: TGTGCCAGCAGTTACGGGGTCGAGCAGTACTTC. Amino acid sequence: CASSYGVEQYF.

This clonotype was found a few times. V usage is TRBV6-1 and J usage is TRBJ2-2; D gene uncertain. CDR3 size: 16 residues. Germline V gene sequence: CDR1 MNHNS, CDR2 SASEGT. The V end lost 5 bases, the J end lost 0 bases, and 13 bases lay between the germline ends. The CDR3 nucleotides read TGTGCCAGCAGTCCCGAGTTGGACCCGAACACCGGGGAGCTGTTTTTT. This codes for CASSPELDPNTGELFF.

This clonotype has a count of ten or more. This chain links TRBV2 with TRBJ2-3; D ambiguous. The V end was cut by 7 bases, the J end by 1 base, with 6 bases between. The CDR3 sequence is 12 residues long. From germline, CDR1 is SNHLY and CDR2 FYNNEI. This chain's CDR3 is CASNAGTDTQYF. The CDR3, as DNA: TGTGCCAGCAACGCAGGCACAGATACGCAGTATTTT.

This clonotype appeared a few times. This chain uses TRBV4-1 with TRBJ1-3; D perhaps matches TRBD1 (5 bases). The V end was cut by 2 bases, the J end by 0 bases, with 32 bases between. The CDR3 length is 23 residues. The V gene's germline CDR1 is MGHRA and CDR2 YSYEKL. The CDR3 reads CASSQILISGRTLKRSSGNTIYF. In DNA, the CDR3 is TGCGCCAGCAGCCAAATCCTCATTAGTGGACGGACACTAAAGAGAAGCTCTGGAAACACCATATATTTT.

This clonotype was counted ten times or more. The chain employs TRBV29-1 and TRBJ2-3; D may correspond to TRBD1 or TRBD2 (6 bases each). Deletions cut 1 base from V and 1 base from J, with 18 bases between. CDR1 and CDR2 (germline): SQVTM, ANQGSEA. The CDR3 has 17 residues. The DNA for the CDR3 is TGCAGCGTTGAAGGTGGATTCGGGGGCTCCCGCACAGATACGCAGTATTTT. As protein: CSVEGGFGGSRTDTQYF.

The chain joins TRBV12-3 or TRBV12-4 to TRBJ2-1; 14 nucleotides agree with TRBD2. CDR3 size: 16 residues. The trim removed 4 bases at V and 9 bases at J, leaving 8 bases unmatched. The CDR3 DNA sequence: TGTGCCAGCAGTTCCTTGACTAGCGGGAGGGCCATTGAGCAGTTCTTC. It encodes CASSSLTSGRAIEQFF.

Many counts were recorded for this clonotype. J is TRBJ2-5 and V is TRBV27; weak D call: TRBD2 (5 bases). This CDR3 region has 12 residues. V lost 6 bases and J 12 bases, leaving 17 bases between the germline ends. Per germline, CDR1 MNHEY and CDR2 SMNVEV (reference sequence). CDR3: CASRTRTAREYF. CDR3 nucleotides: TGTGCCAGCAGGACCAGGACGGCGAGGGAGTACTTC.

This clonotype was found many times. In nucleotides, the CDR3 is TGTGCCATCAGTGACAGGACGGGAGTAACGGGTGAGCAGTACTTC. As protein: CAISDRTGVTGEQYF. V is TRBV10-3 and J is TRBJ2-7, with TRBD2 as a possible D gene (6 bases). This CDR3 region has 15 residues. V was cut by 3 bases and J by 7 bases, with 19 bases left in between. Germline V CDR1 and CDR2: ENHRY, SYGVKD.

There are a few counts of this clonotype. J is TRBJ1-6 and V is TRBV20-1; perhaps TRBD1 as D (5 bases). V was cut by 0 bases and J by 11 bases, with 8 bases left in between. The CDR3 is 12 amino acids. Germline V gene lookup returns CDR1 DFQATT and CDR2 SNEGSKA (reference sequence). CDR3 DNA sequence: TGCAGTGCTAGAGATTCGGGACCACCCCTCCACTTT. Amino acid sequence: CSARDSGPPLHF.

This clonotype was counted many times. V and J are TRBV28 and TRBJ2-7; 10 positions match TRBD1. The germline CDR1 and CDR2 sequences are MDHEN and SYDVKM. This CDR3 region has 15 residues. J lost 5 bases, V lost 5 bases, and 9 bases had no gene match. For the CDR3, the DNA is TGTGCCAGCAGTGGATCGACAGGGGGCTTCCACGAGCAGTACTTC. Protein: CASSGSTGGFHEQYF.

V is TRBV7-9 and J is TRBJ2-5; tentatively, D is TRBD2 (5 bases). The ends were cut back, 4 bases at V and 5 bases at J, with 14 bases in the middle. Germline V gene sequence: CDR1 SEHNR, CDR2 FQNEAQ (reference sequence). The CDR3 totals 14 residues. This chain's CDR3 is CASSSPGLSETQYF. In DNA form, the CDR3 reads TGTGCCAGCAGCTCCCCCGGACTCTCGGAGACCCAGTACTTC.

This clonotype was counted a few times. The chain links TRBV7-2 to TRBJ2-5; D remains unclear. CDR3 length: 14 residues. V was shortened by 5 bases and J by 5 bases, with 15 bases between the two germline ends. CDR1 SGHTA and CDR2 FQGNSA come from the germline V gene. For the CDR3, the DNA is TGTGCCAGCAGCCTCGGACCCTATGGGGAGACCCAGTACTTC. Amino acids: CASSLGPYGETQYF.

This clonotype was counted ten times or more. The chain is built from TRBV28 and TRBJ2-7, with TRBD1 identical over 9 bases. V lost 10 bases and J lost 1; bases outside the gene matches: 5. The germline gives CDR1 MDHEN, CDR2 SYDVKM. The CDR3 is made up of 13 amino acids. This CDR3 is CATGQGISYEQYF. DNA for the CDR3: TGTGCCACCGGACAGGGGATTTCCTACGAGCAGTACTTC.

This clonotype occurred many times. The chain has TRBV11-1 and TRBJ2-1; TRBD2 matches at 8 bases. Germline-derived CDR1 and CDR2 are SGHAT and FQDESV (reference sequence). This CDR3 spans 16 amino acids. With V trimmed by 4 bases and J by 5 bases, 10 bases remained unmatched. CDR3: CASSYARTSNHNEQFF. The CDR3 DNA reads as TGTGCCAGCAGCTACGCTCGGACTAGCAACCACAATGAGCAGTTCTTC.

The V call is TRBV5-5, the J call TRBJ2-7; TRBD1 or TRBD2 may be the D gene (5 bases each). Germline V lookup: CDR1 SGHKS, CDR2 YYEKEE (reference sequence). Trimming took off 4 bases at V and 0 bases at J, with 17 bases between the two ends. CDR3 length: 16 residues. The DNA for the CDR3 is TGTGCCAGCAGCAAATCCCGGGGCACCTACTCCTACGAGCAGTACTTC. It yields the protein CASSKSRGTYSYEQYF.